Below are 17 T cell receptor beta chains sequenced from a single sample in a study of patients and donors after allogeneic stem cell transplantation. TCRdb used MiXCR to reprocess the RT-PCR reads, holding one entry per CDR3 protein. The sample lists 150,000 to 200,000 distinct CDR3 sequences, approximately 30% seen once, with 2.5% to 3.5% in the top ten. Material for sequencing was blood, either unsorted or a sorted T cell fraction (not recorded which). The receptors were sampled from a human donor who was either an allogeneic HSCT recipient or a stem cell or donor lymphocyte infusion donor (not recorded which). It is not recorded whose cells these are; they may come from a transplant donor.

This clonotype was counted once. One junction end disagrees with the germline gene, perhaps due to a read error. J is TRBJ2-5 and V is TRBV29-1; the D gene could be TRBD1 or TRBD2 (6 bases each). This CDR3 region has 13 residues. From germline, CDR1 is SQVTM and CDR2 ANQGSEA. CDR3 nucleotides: TGCAGCGTTGGGGCAGGGGATCCAGCGGGTCTTGGTTTC. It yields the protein CSVGAGDPAGLGF.

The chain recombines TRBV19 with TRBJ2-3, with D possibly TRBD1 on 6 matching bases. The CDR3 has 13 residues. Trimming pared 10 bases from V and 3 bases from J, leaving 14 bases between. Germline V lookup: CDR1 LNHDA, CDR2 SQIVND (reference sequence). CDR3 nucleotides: TGTGCCACCCGGACAGTCGGAACAGATACGCAGTATTTT. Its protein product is CATRTVGTDTQYF.

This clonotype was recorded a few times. The CDR3 reads CASNAWGGEAFF. CDR3 DNA sequence: TGTGCCAGCAACGCATGGGGCGGTGAAGCTTTCTTT. V gene TRBV25-1 combines with J gene TRBJ1-1; tentative D call: TRBD1 (5 bases). V shed 7 bases and J shed 7 bases, with 13 bases lying between them. CDR1 and CDR2 (germline): MGHDK, SYGVNS. The CDR3 covers 12 residues.

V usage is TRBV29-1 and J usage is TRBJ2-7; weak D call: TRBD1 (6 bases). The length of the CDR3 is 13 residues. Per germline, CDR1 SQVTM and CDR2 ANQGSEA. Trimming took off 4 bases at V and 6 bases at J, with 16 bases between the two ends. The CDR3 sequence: CSVGVFTGSEQYF. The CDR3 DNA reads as TGCAGCGTTGGGGTGTTCACAGGGAGCGAGCAGTACTTC.

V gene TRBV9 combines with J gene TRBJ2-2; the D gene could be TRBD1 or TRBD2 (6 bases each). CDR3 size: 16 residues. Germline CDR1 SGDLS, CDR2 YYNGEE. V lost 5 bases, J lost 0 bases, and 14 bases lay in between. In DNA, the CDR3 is TGTGCCAGCAGGAGGGGGGTTAACGCGAACACCGGGGAGCTGTTTTTT. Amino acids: CASRRGVNANTGELFF.

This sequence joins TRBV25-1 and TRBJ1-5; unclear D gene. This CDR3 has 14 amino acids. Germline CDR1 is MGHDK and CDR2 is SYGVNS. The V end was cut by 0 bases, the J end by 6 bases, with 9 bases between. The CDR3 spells CASSEYEGFQPQHF. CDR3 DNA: TGTGCCAGCAGTGAATATGAGGGCTTTCAGCCCCAGCATTTT.

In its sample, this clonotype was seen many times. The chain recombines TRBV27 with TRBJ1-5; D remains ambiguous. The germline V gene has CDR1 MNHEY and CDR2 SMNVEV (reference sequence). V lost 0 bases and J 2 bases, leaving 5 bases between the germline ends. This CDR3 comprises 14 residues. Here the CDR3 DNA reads TGTGCCAGCAGTTTATCGTGGGGCAATCAGCCCCAGCATTTT. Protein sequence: CASSLSWGNQPQHF.

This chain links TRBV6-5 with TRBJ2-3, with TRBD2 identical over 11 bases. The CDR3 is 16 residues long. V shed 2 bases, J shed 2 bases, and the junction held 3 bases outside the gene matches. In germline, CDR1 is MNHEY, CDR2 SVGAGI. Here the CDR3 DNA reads TGTGCCAGCAGTTACCAGACTAGCGGGACCACAGATACGCAGTATTTT. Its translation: CASSYQTSGTTDTQYF.

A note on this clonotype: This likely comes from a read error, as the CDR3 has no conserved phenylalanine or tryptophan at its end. The CDR3, as DNA: TGTGCCAGCACCCCGGGGAGGGTTTACACCGGGGAGCTGTTTTTG. Encoded protein: CASTPGRVYTGELFL. This rearrangement joins TRBV7-9 to TRBJ2-2, with 7 nucleotides matching TRBD2. The germline V gene has CDR1 SEHNR and CDR2 FQNEAQ (reference sequence). The CDR3 contains 15 residues. V dropped 7 bases and J dropped 3; count of bases not matched to a gene: 8.

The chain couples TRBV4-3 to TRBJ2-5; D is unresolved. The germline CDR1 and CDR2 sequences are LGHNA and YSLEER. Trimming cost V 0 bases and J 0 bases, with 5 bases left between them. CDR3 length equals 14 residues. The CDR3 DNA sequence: TGCGCCAGCAGCCAAGACGTAAACCAAGAGACCCAGTACTTC. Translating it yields CASSQDVNQETQYF.

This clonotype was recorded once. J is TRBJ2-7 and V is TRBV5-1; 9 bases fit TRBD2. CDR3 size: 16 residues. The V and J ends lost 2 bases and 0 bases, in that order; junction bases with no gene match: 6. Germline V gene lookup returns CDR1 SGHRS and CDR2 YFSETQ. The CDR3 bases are TGCGCCAGCAGCTTATTAGCGGGGGATAGCTCCTACGAGCAGTACTTC. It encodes CASSLLAGDSSYEQYF.

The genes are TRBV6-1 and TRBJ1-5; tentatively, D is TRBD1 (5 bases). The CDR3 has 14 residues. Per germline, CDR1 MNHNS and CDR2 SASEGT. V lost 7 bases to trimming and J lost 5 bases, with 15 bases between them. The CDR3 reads CASTSDREYQPQHF. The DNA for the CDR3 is TGTGCCAGCACATCCGACAGAGAGTATCAGCCCCAGCATTTT.

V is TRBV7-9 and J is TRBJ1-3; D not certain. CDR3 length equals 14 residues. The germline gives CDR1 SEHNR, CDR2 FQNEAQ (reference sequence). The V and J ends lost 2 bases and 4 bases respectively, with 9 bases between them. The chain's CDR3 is CASSLNVWGNTIYF. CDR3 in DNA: TGTGCCAGCAGCTTAAACGTCTGGGGAAACACCATATATTTT.

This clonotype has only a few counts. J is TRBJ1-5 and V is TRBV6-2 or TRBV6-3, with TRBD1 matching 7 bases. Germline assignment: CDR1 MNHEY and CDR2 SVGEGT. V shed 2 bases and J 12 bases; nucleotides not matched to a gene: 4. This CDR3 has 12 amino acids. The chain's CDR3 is CASSYATGFQHF. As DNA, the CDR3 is TGTGCCAGCAGTTACGCGACAGGGTTCCAGCATTTT.

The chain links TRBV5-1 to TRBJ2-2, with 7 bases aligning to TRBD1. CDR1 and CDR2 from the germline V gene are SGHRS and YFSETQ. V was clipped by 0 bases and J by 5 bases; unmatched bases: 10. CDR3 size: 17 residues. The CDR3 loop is CASSLADWTGGTGELFF. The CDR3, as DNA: TGCGCCAGCAGCTTGGCCGACTGGACAGGCGGGACCGGGGAGCTGTTTTTT.

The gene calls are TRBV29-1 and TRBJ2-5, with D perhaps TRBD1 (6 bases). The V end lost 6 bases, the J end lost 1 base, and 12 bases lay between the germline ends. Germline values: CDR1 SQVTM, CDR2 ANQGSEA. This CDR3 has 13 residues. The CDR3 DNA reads TGCAGCGTACCGGGACACCGCCAAGAGACCCAGTACTTC. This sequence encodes CSVPGHRQETQYF. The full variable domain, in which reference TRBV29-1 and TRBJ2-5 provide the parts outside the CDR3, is SAVISQKPSRDICQRGTSLTIQCQVDSQVTMMFWYRQQPGQSLTLIATANQGSEATYESGFVIDKFPISRPNLTFSTLTVSNMSPEDSSIYLCSVPGHRQETQYFGPGTRLLVL.

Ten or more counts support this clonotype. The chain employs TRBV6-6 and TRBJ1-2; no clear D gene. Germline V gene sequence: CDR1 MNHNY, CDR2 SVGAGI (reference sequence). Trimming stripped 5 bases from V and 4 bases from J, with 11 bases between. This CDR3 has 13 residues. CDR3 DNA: TGTGCCAGCAGTCCCGACCGTATCTATGGCTACACCTTC. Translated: CASSPDRIYGYTF.